A single sample is the source of the 27 T cell receptor beta chains below, sequenced in a study of T cell responses to AZD1222 COVID-19 vaccine. TCRdb's table, derived via immunoSEQ multiplex PCR, lists solely in-frame clones and lacks some. This sample carries 160,000 or so clones, around 90% of them seen once, and the ten largest clones take 1.5% to 2%. The sequenced sample was peripheral blood, obtained on day 0 of AZD1222 vaccination. These receptors were collected from an adult in good health.

The CDR3 reads CASSDISRSSYEQYV. The CDR3, as DNA: TGTGCCAGCAGTGATATTTCTCGCTCCTCCTACGAGCAGTACGTC. V gene TRBV6-1 combines with J gene TRBJ2-7; D unresolved. Germline CDR1 and CDR2: MNHNS and SASEGT. The V and J ends lost 3 bases and 0 bases respectively, with 12 bases between them. This CDR3 comprises 15 residues.

V is TRBV19 and J is TRBJ1-5, with D possibly TRBD1 on 5 matching bases. Germline V gene sequence: CDR1 LNHDA, CDR2 SQIVND (reference sequence). This CDR3 spans 14 amino acids. With 2 bases removed from V and 4 bases from J, the gap between germline ends came to 9 bases. The CDR3 is CASSITGQNQPQHF. In DNA form, the CDR3 reads TGTGCCAGTAGTATAACGGGGCAGAATCAGCCCCAGCATTTT.

The CDR3 nucleotides read TGTGCCTGGAGTCTAGGGACTAGCGGGATTTCGTTGGAGACCCAGTACTTC. Translated: CAWSLGTSGISLETQYF. The chain is built from TRBV30 and TRBJ2-5, with 13 bases fitting TRBD2. Losses at the gene ends were 2 bases for V and 5 bases for J; bases not matched to a gene: 11. Germline-derived CDR1 and CDR2 are GTSNPN and SVGIG (reference sequence). The CDR3 totals 17 residues.

This clone was found a few times. This chain connects TRBV3-1 (or the pseudogene TRBV3-2) to TRBJ1-3; D not resolved. V dropped 0 bases and J dropped 6 bases, with 6 bases sitting between them. The germline gives CDR1 LGHDT, CDR2 YNNKEL (reference sequence). CDR3 size: 13 residues. The CDR3 nucleotides read TGTGCCAGCAGCCAAGATTGGGAAAACACCATATATTTT. As protein: CASSQDWENTIYF.

The chain combines TRBV11-2 with TRBJ1-2; tentative D call: TRBD1 (5 bases). V was pared by 4 bases and J by 8 bases, with 11 bases between. Per germline, CDR1 SGHAT and CDR2 FQNNGV. There are 12 residues in the CDR3. The chain's CDR3 is CASSSNRRGYTF. DNA for the CDR3: TGTGCCAGCAGCTCCAACAGGCGAGGCTACACCTTC. Full variable domain (remainder filled in from reference TRBV11-2 and TRBJ1-2): EAGVAQSPRYKIIEKRQSVAFWCNPISGHATLYWYQQILGQGPKLLIQFQNNGVVDDSQLPKDRFSAERLKGVDSTLKIQPAKLEDSAVYLCASSSNRRGYTFGSGTRLTVV.

CDR3 sequence: CASISGSAPYNEQFF. In nucleotides, the CDR3 is TGTGCCAGCATCAGCGGGAGTGCCCCCTACAATGAGCAGTTCTTC. The chain is built from TRBV28 and TRBJ2-1; 8 bases align to TRBD2. This CDR3 is built from 15 residues. V lost 7 bases and J lost 2; bases outside the gene matches: 7. From germline, CDR1 is MDHEN and CDR2 SYDVKM. Using reference TRBV28 and TRBJ2-1 for the parts outside the CDR3, the full variable domain is DVKVTQSSRYLVKRTGEKVFLECVQDMDHENMFWYRQDPGLGLRLIYFSYDVKMKEKGDIPEGYSVSREKKERFSLILESASTNQTSMYLCASISGSAPYNEQFFGPGTRLTVL.

To note about this clone: This sample also contains other DNA sequences that code for the same CDR3. The rearrangement links TRBV7-2 to TRBJ2-2; no clear D gene. The CDR3 has 13 residues. Germline CDR1 reads SGHTA; CDR2 reads FQGNSA. V gave up 5 bases and J gave up 3 bases, with 7 bases separating them. Here the CDR3 reads CASSPQHTGELFF. CDR3 nucleotide sequence: TGTGCCAGCAGCCCACAGCACACCGGGGAGCTGTTTTTT.

This rearrangement joins TRBV28 to TRBJ2-7; D might be TRBD2 (6 bases). Trimming took off 7 bases at V and 2 bases at J, with 18 bases between the two ends. The CDR3 runs 15 residues. Germline CDR1 MDHEN, CDR2 SYDVKM. DNA for the CDR3: TGTGCCAGCATGACCGGAGGGAATAAAGCCTACGAGCAGTACGTC. This translates into CASMTGGNKAYEQYV.

The chain is built from TRBV20-1 and TRBJ1-2; TRBD1 might be the D (6 bases). Germline CDR1 is DFQATT and CDR2 is SNEGSKA (reference sequence). This CDR3 comprises 11 residues. The CDR3 loop reads CSGWGAGGYTF. The CDR3, as DNA: TGCAGCGGGTGGGGGGCTGGCGGCTACACCTTC.

This clone has a single count. The V gene is TRBV5-4, the J gene TRBJ1-1, with 8 bases identical to TRBD1. This CDR3 has 16 amino acids. Trimming removed 2 bases from V and 3 bases from J; junction bases left unmatched: 9. Germline lookup yields CDR1 SGHNT and CDR2 YYREEE (reference sequence). The CDR3 sequence is CASSLFWTGTDTEAFF. The CDR3 DNA is TGTGCCAGCAGCTTATTTTGGACAGGGACGGACACTGAAGCTTTCTTT.

This clone was seen a handful of times. This chain joins TRBV27 and TRBJ1-2; D is uncertain. The germline V gene encodes CDR1 MNHEY and CDR2 SMNVEV (reference sequence). This CDR3 comprises 14 residues. V was pared by 3 bases and J by 6 bases, with 14 bases between. The CDR3 coding sequence is TGTGCCAGCAGTTTGTTCGGGGAACTCGATGGCTACACCTTC. It yields the protein CASSLFGELDGYTF.

The V call is TRBV19, the J call TRBJ1-1; maybe TRBD1 (6 bases). Trimming cost V 3 bases and J 0 bases, with 8 bases left between them. Per germline, CDR1 LNHDA and CDR2 SQIVND (reference sequence). This CDR3 is built from 14 residues. CDR3 in amino acids: CASSITGLNTEAFF. The CDR3 DNA reads TGTGCCAGTAGTATTACAGGGCTGAACACTGAAGCTTTCTTT.

The chain is built from TRBV14 and TRBJ1-6; D perhaps matches TRBD1 (6 bases). The germline gives CDR1 SGHDN, CDR2 FVKESK. Trimming took 4 bases from V and 5 from J, leaving 9 bases between them. The CDR3 runs to 14 residues. Written as DNA, the CDR3 is TGTGCCAGCAGCCGGACAGTCCATAATTCACCCCTCCACTTT. Amino acid sequence: CASSRTVHNSPLHF.

The CDR3 region is CATHRSTDTQYF. The CDR3 DNA sequence: TGTGCCACCCACCGGAGCACAGATACGCAGTATTTT. The rearrangement uses TRBV5-4 and TRBJ2-3; no reliable D call. The CDR3 runs 12 residues. The V gene lost 9 bases and the J gene lost 0 bases, with 8 bases spanning the gap. Germline CDR1 and CDR2: SGHNT and YYREEE (reference sequence). Full variable domain (rest looked up from reference TRBV5-4 and TRBJ2-3): ETGVTQSPTHLIKTRGQQVTLRCSSQSGHNTVSWYQQALGQGPQFIFQYYREEENGRGNFPPRFSGLQFPNYSSELNVNALELDDSALYLCATHRSTDTQYFGPGTRLTVL.

The rearrangement links TRBV10-2 to TRBJ2-3; 8 bases match TRBD2. V lost 6 bases and J lost 0; bases outside the gene matches: 8. The germline CDR1 and CDR2 sequences are WSHSY and SAAADI. This CDR3 spans 16 amino acids. The DNA for the CDR3 is TGCGCCAGCAGAGCCCGCGGGAGGTTCAGCACAGATACGCAGTATTTT. It specifies CASRARGRFSTDTQYF.

J is TRBJ1-5 and V is TRBV7-2, with a tentative D call TRBD1 (5 bases). Trimming took off 1 base at V and 2 bases at J, with 9 bases between the two ends. Looked up from germline, CDR1 is SGHTA and CDR2 is FQGNSA. The CDR3 contains 15 residues. The CDR3 spells CASSLDGGGNQPQHF. CDR3 in DNA: TGTGCCAGCAGCTTAGATGGGGGAGGCAATCAGCCCCAGCATTTT. Full variable domain (rest looked up from reference TRBV7-2 and TRBJ1-5): GAGVSQSPSNKVTEKGKDVELRCDPISGHTALYWYRQSLGQGLEFLIYFQGNSAPDKSGLPSDRFSAERTGGSVSTLTIQRTQQEDSAVYLCASSLDGGGNQPQHFGDGTRLSIL.

The chain is built from TRBV5-1 and TRBJ1-1; TRBD1 might be the D (5 bases). The V gene lost 1 base and the J gene lost 2 bases, with 15 bases spanning the gap. CDR3 length: 16 residues. Germline assignment: CDR1 SGHRS and CDR2 YFSETQ. The CDR3 here is CASSLRGGGSNTEAFF. Written as DNA, the CDR3 is TGCGCCAGCAGCTTGCGTGGGGGTGGCTCAAACACTGAAGCTTTCTTT.

This chain uses TRBV7-6 with TRBJ2-1, with a possible D match to TRBD2 (6 bases). There are 15 residues in the CDR3. Trimming removed 4 bases from V and 8 bases from J, with 18 bases in between. Per the germline V gene, CDR1 is SGHVS and CDR2 is FNYEAQ. The CDR3 DNA sequence: TGTGCCAGCAGCTCCCAACCGACTAGTGGGGATGAGCAGTTCTTC. Translating gives CASSSQPTSGDEQFF.

The V and J genes are TRBV2 and TRBJ2-7; 11 bases align to TRBD1. Germline assignment: CDR1 SNHLY and CDR2 FYNNEI. The trim removed 11 bases at V and 0 bases at J, leaving 0 bases unmatched. CDR3 size: 12 residues. This CDR3 is CAGTGGSYEQYF. CDR3 nucleotide sequence: TGTGCCGGGACAGGGGGCTCCTACGAGCAGTACTTC.

The chain joins TRBV24-1 to TRBJ2-7; D is unresolved. CDR1 is KGHDR and CDR2 is SFDVKD in the germline V gene. There are 14 residues in the CDR3. Trimming took off 7 bases at V and 2 bases at J, with 14 bases between the two ends. CDR3 sequence (DNA): TGTGCCACCAGCGACCCGGGCTACCCCTACGAGCAGTACTTC. It specifies CATSDPGYPYEQYF.

The genes are TRBV6-5 and TRBJ2-1; D not resolved. V lost 3 bases, J lost 9 bases, and 6 bases lay in between. The CDR3 has 11 residues. CDR1 is MNHEY, CDR2 SVGAGI, per germline. The CDR3 protein is CASSYGVEQFF. The CDR3 DNA is TGTGCCAGCAGTTATGGGGTTGAGCAGTTCTTC.

The CDR3 region has the DNA TGCGCCAGCAGCCTTGCCCCCGGACAGGGTTTCTACGAGCAGTACTTC. It is translated as CASSLAPGQGFYEQYF. The rearrangement joins TRBV4-1 to TRBJ2-7; TRBD1 matches 8 bases. Losses at the gene ends were 4 bases for V and 3 bases for J; bases not matched to a gene: 11. CDR1 is MGHRA, CDR2 YSYEKL, per germline. The CDR3 is made up of 16 amino acids.

The chain links TRBV27 to TRBJ2-5, with D unresolved. Between the trimmed V and J ends, which lost 5 bases and 0 bases, there was a span of 7 bases. Germline lookup yields CDR1 MNHEY and CDR2 SMNVEV (reference sequence). The CDR3 has 13 residues. CDR3 protein: CASSLTYQETQYF. CDR3 nucleotides: TGTGCCAGCAGTCTTACGTACCAAGAGACCCAGTACTTC.

V is TRBV28 and J is TRBJ2-3; 7 nucleotides align to TRBD2. J gave up 3 bases and V 6 bases, and 15 bases lay outside the gene matches. CDR3 length: 17 amino acids. CDR1 MDHEN and CDR2 SYDVKM come from the germline V gene. CDR3 bases: TGTGCCAGCAGCGCCGGGGGGATGGGTAAACGGACAGATACGCAGTATTTT. This encodes CASSAGGMGKRTDTQYF.

In DNA, the CDR3 is TGTGCCAGCAGCACCCTAGGTGGGGAACTCGGTTCACCCCTCCACTTT. Amino acid sequence: CASSTLGGELGSPLHF. V usage is TRBV5-5 and J usage is TRBJ1-6; no clear D gene. V dropped 4 bases and J dropped 9 bases, with 20 bases sitting between them. The CDR3 loop spans 16 amino acids. Germline V gene data show CDR1 as SGHKS and CDR2 as YYEKEE (reference sequence).

The chain employs TRBV19 and TRBJ1-1; D gene ambiguous. CDR1 LNHDA and CDR2 SQIVND come from the germline V gene (reference sequence). Trimming left V 6 bases short and J 1 base short, with 12 bases between. The CDR3 runs to 14 residues. CDR3 nucleotide sequence: TGTGCCAGTAGCCCCGGACTGCCGAACACTGAAGCTTTCTTT. It encodes CASSPGLPNTEAFF.

The CDR3, as DNA: TGTGCCAGCAGTTATACCGGGACTAGCGGGAGCAATGAGCAGTTCTTC. Translation gives CASSYTGTSGSNEQFF. The genes are TRBV7-2 and TRBJ2-1; 14 bases fit TRBD2. V lost 6 bases, J lost 6 bases, and 7 bases stayed unmatched. CDR3 length: 16 residues. Germline V gene sequence: CDR1 SGHTA, CDR2 FQGNSA.